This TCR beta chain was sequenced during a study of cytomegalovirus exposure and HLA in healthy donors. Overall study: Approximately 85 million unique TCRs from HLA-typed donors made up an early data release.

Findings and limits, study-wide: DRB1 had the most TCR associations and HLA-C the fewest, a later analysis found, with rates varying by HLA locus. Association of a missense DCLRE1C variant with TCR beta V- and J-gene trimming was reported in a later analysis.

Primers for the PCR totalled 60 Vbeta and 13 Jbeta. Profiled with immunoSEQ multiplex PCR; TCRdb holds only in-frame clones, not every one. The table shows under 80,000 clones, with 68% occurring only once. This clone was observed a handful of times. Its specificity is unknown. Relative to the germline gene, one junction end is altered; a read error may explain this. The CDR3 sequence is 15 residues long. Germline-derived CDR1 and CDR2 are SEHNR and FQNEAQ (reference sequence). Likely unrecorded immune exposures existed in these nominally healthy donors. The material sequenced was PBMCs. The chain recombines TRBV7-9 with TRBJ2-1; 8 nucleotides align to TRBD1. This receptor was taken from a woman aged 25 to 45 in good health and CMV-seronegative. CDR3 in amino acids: CASSLAGGSHNEQFF. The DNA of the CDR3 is TGTGCCAGCAGCTTGGCAGGGGGCTCCCACAATGAGCAGTTCTTC.